What follows is one T cell receptor beta chain and its context. In this sample, this clonotype turned up many times. No cognate antigen has been identified for it. No much larger clonotype is one base removed from it; base qualities were not supplied. The germline V and J ends show losses of 3 bases and 4 bases respectively, and no gene match explains 12 bases of the junction. The CDR3 covers 17 residues, taking in both the cysteine and the phenylalanine. Only the CDR3 DNA stays, 51 bases, in frame from base 1. The germline V gene (reference sequence) yields SEHNR for CDR1 and FQNEAQ for CDR2. The sample's treatment or condition, from its label and the paper: live attenuated yellow fever vaccine strain. Two biological replicates of bulk PBMCs were collected at each blood-draw timepoint. A standard Ficoll-Paque protocol was used to isolate PBMCs from peripheral blood. TriZol was used to extract RNA from bulk PBMCs, CD4 and CD8 fractions, and dextramer-positive and dextramer-negative fractions.

TCR cDNA was synthesized by 5'RACE template switching, through which a universal primer site and unique molecular identifiers were introduced. cDNA synthesis was primed from both the TCR alpha and TCR beta constant segments. Libraries were amplified in two PCR steps, with sample barcodes and sequencing adapters added in the second step. Sequencing of the libraries was done on either Illumina HiSeq 2500 (2x100 bp) or NovaSeq (2x150 bp). Per the original workflow: MIGEC was used to demultiplex reads and collapse the reads into UMI consensus sequences, and MiXCR was used for V(D)J alignment. Vaccine-responding clonotypes were identified with edgeR using replicate PBMC samples, with FDR below 0.01 and a log2 fold change above 5 up to day 15 being required. Each bulk clonotype received a CD4 or CD8 identity based on whether the sequenced CD4 or CD8 repertoire contained that clonotype at higher abundance. The public reads were run again by TCRdb, first through fastp at Q25 and then through MiXCR, and only productive beta chains were kept. Entries that share a CDR3 protein sequence are merged under the most common genes and DNA. None of the V and J calls come from the authors' own analysis; TCRdb made them. This sample comprises 300,000 or so distinct CDR3 sequences, 7% to 10% of them detected only once. Jointly, the top ten make up approximately 16% of the sample.

This record comes from a study of T cells after yellow fever vaccination (dated by TCRdb to between 2018 and 2021). About the full investigation: The SMART-Seq v4 Ultra Low Input RNA kit was used to prepare libraries from fractions with low cell numbers. To follow T-cell clones before and after primary and booster YFV17D yellow fever vaccination, bulk TCR alpha and beta repertoires were sequenced over time. Two healthy male donors made up the cohort, one aged 18 to 29 years and the other aged 30 to 40 years. Blood was collected at multiple timepoints before and after primary and secondary immunization, and bulk PBMC replicates and cell subsets were isolated. Study-level results and caveats: The secondary T-cell response was weaker than the primary response but faster, peaking on day 5 instead of day 15. Only two donors were included in the study, so the extent to which the findings can be generalized is limited. Because abundant contaminating clonotypes from the bulk population could be contained in FACS-sorted repertoires, computational filtering was required. A small fraction of clonotypes appeared in both the CD4 and CD8 compartments, likely as a result of convergent recombination. Most clones expanded after primary vaccination were re-detected after the booster (96% of CD4 and approximately 89% of CD8), suggesting broad memory maintenance.

The sequences come from PBMCs, collected approximately 47 days after the first yellow fever vaccination. The V and J genes are TRBV7-9 and TRBJ2-5; 9 central bases correspond to TRBD1. The clonotype was recovered from a man aged 18 to 30 who received the YFV17D yellow fever vaccine. CDR3 region: CASSFFQRTGVGETQYF. The bases are TGTGCCAGCAGCTTTTTCCAGAGGACAGGGGTCGGAGAGACCCAGTACTTC. Outside the CDR3, residues come from the reference TRBV7-9 and TRBJ2-5 proteins, so the full variable domain is: DTGVSQNPRHKITKRGQNVTFRCDPISEHNRLYWYRQTLGQGPEFLTYFQNEAQLEKSRLLSDRFSAERPKGSFSTLEIQRTEQGDSAMYLCASSFFQRTGVGETQYFGPGTRLLVL.